This T cell receptor (beta chain) was recovered during a study of blood T cell repertoires in COVID-19. Method: immunoSEQ multiplex PCR; TCRdb's copy keeps in-frame clones and lacks some. The table has approximately 77,000 clones, about four fifths seen once; the top ten hold 15% to 20%. In germline, CDR1 is SGHRS, CDR2 YFSETQ. After removal of 0 bases from V and 4 bases from J, the junction contained 7 bases not matched to a gene. The CDR3 is 17 amino acids. The chain recombines TRBV5-1 with TRBJ1-4, with 9 bases lining up with TRBD1. Material for sequencing was peripheral blood. The sequence was collected from a woman between 55 and 75 years old with acute or convalescent COVID-19. The CDR3 nucleotides are TGCGCCAGCAGCTTGGTCGGGACAGGGCTCCTTAATGAAAAACTGTTTTTT. Its protein is CASSLVGTGLLNEKLFF.